This T cell receptor beta chain derives from a study of blood T cell repertoires in COVID-19. Overall study: T cells, B-cell-depleted T cells, or PBMCs provided the cDNA or gDNA that served as material.

Authors' data handling: By means of reference gene primer amplification, nucleated cell counts were estimated. TCRdb's copy holds only in-frame clones and misses some; the assay was immunoSEQ multiplex PCR. Clone size and V and J calls were adopted from that table, with D and trimming inferred from the DNA. The data contain approximately 670,000 clones, approximately 90% of them singletons. Sequenced: peripheral blood. The receptor's source is a woman aged 18-29 years with acute or convalescent COVID-19.

Here the CDR3 reads CATSRVPGSGGFNEQFF. As DNA, the CDR3 is TGTGCCACCAGCAGAGTCCCAGGTAGCGGGGGGTTCAATGAGCAGTTCTTC. This sequence joins TRBV15 and TRBJ2-1; 10 positions match TRBD2. The junction had 9 bases not matched to a gene; V was cut back by 1 base and J by 6 bases. This CDR3 has 17 amino acids. Germline loops: CDR1 LNHNV, CDR2 YYDKDF (reference sequence).